The sequence of this T cell receptor beta chain was determined in a study of PD-1 blockade in mismatch repair-deficient tumors. Every patient had mismatch repair deficiency by PCR or immunohistochemistry. Unmatched junction bases numbered 4, after V lost 1 base and J lost 4 bases. Germline lookup yields CDR1 GTSNPN and CDR2 SVGIG (reference sequence). This CDR3 is built from 15 residues. The table came from immunoSEQ multiplex PCR; TCRdb's copy has only in-frame clones and leaves some out. The sample contains fewer than 45,000 clones, 85% of which appear only once. Sequencing used peripheral blood, obtained 75 to 85 weeks after starting pembrolizumab. The chain combines TRBV30 with TRBJ2-1, with TRBD1 identical over 10 bases. The TCR sequence derives from an adult with mismatch repair-deficient cancer. The CDR3 DNA reads as TGTGCCTGGAGTGCGGACAGGGGGGATTACAATGAGCAGTTCTTC. Protein: CAWSADRGDYNEQFF.